These 30 T cell receptor beta chains were all obtained from the same sample, sequenced in a study of T cells expressing NK-cell markers. TCRdb processed the 5' RACE reads again and assigns one entry to each CDR3 protein, with no DNA. The listing contains fewer than 400,000 distinct CDR3 sequences. Material: blood T cells: a sorted CD56 or NKG2C T cell subset, CD4+ or CD8+ T cells, or bulk PBMC T cells (not recorded which). These receptors all stem from a man aged 18 to 69 in good health.

This chain links TRBV6-1 with TRBJ2-7; as DNA is missing, the TRBD2 call by TCRdb cannot be tested. CDR1 is MNHNS, CDR2 SASEGT, per germline. The CDR3 sequence is 18 residues long. Here the CDR3 reads CASGVRDPRHAAAGEQYF.

The chain carries TRBV18 and TRBJ1-2; the D gene TCRdb calls, TRBD1, cannot be checked with no DNA. Germline CDR1 reads KGHSH; CDR2 reads LQKENI. The CDR3 is 15 residues long. The CDR3 protein is CASSPGQGVDYGYTF.

The rearrangement uses TRBV5-5 and TRBJ1-1. The V gene's germline CDR1 is SGHKS and CDR2 YYEKEE (reference sequence). The CDR3 totals 14 residues. The CDR3 sequence: CASSSVRDDTEAFF.

The V call is TRBV18, the J call TRBJ2-2. CDR3 length equals 13 residues. Germline V gene lookup returns CDR1 KGHSH and CDR2 LQKENI. CDR3 sequence: CASSAHNTGELFF.

This chain joins TRBV6-2 or TRBV6-3 and TRBJ2-1; absent DNA, TCRdb's TRBD2 call cannot be checked. From germline, CDR1 is MNHEY and CDR2 SVGEGT. The CDR3 runs to 17 residues. The CDR3 spells CASSRGEGGGYYNEQFF.

V gene TRBV11-2 combines with J gene TRBJ1-2. The germline V gene encodes CDR1 SGHAT and CDR2 FQNNGV. This CDR3 spans 18 amino acids. This CDR3 reads CASSLSPRGEQNNYGYTF.

This rearrangement joins TRBV12-3 or TRBV12-4 to TRBJ2-5; the D call of TRBD1 rests on TCRdb alone, since no DNA is present to check it. This CDR3 contains 13 residues. The CDR3 sequence: CASSHPGWETQYF.

This sequence joins TRBV20-1 and TRBJ1-2; the D call from TCRdb, TRBD1, cannot be confirmed without DNA. Germline V CDR1 and CDR2: DFQATT, SNEGSKA (reference sequence). The CDR3 covers 14 residues. The CDR3 spells CSARTGARSTSYTF.

The chain couples TRBV19 to TRBJ1-5; TCRdb's assignment of TRBD1 cannot be checked, as there is no DNA. This CDR3 contains 16 residues. CDR1 LNHDA and CDR2 SQIVND come from the germline V gene (reference sequence). This CDR3 is CASSGPSYRVHQPQHF.

This chain links TRBV12-3 or TRBV12-4 with TRBJ1-4; TCRdb gives TRBD1 as the D gene, but with no DNA this cannot be confirmed. The CDR3 is 17 amino acids. CDR3 protein: CASSLTGELATNEKLFF.

The J gene is TRBJ2-1, the V gene TRBV3-1; no DNA is available, so the TRBD2 call from TCRdb remains unchecked. CDR1 and CDR2 (germline): LGHDT, YNNKEL (reference sequence). CDR3 length: 19 residues. Here the CDR3 reads CASSHNLLTSGFSYNEQFF.

The V and J genes are TRBV20-1 and TRBJ1-5; TCRdb names TRBD1, which stays unverified in the absence of DNA. The CDR3 spans 13 residues. CDR1 and CDR2 (germline): DFQATT, SNEGSKA (reference sequence). This CDR3 is CSASVQGGQPQHF.

This chain uses TRBV5-1 with TRBJ2-7. Germline-derived CDR1 and CDR2 are SGHRS and YFSETQ. The CDR3 has 16 amino acids. This CDR3 reads CASSWGGSGGPYEQYF.

The chain joins TRBV20-1 to TRBJ2-1; TCRdb reports TRBD2, a call that lacks DNA to check it against. Germline assignment: CDR1 DFQATT and CDR2 SNEGSKA (reference sequence). The CDR3 is made up of 15 amino acids. The CDR3 protein is CSAKEWRADYNEQFF.

The V and J genes are TRBV20-1 and TRBJ2-7; the D call of TRBD2 rests on TCRdb alone, since no DNA is present to check it. The CDR3 length is 15 residues. CDR1 is DFQATT, CDR2 SNEGSKA, per germline (reference sequence). The CDR3 spells CSATRPGLASHEQYF.

V usage is TRBV7-8 and J usage is TRBJ1-2. This CDR3 is built from 15 residues. Germline CDR1 and CDR2: SGHVS and FQNEAQ. CDR3: CASSANELAGYGYTF.

The chain links TRBV4-2 to TRBJ2-7; TCRdb's D call of TRBD2 is untestable without DNA. This CDR3 contains 17 residues. In germline, CDR1 is LGHNA, CDR2 YNFKEQ. CDR3 region: CASSRDSPGGPSYEQYF.

The chain couples TRBV6-1 to TRBJ2-2. CDR1 MNHNS and CDR2 SASEGT come from the germline V gene. The CDR3 contains 13 residues. CDR3 sequence: CASTLNTGGELFF.

This chain uses TRBV27 with TRBJ1-4. CDR1 is MNHEY and CDR2 is SMNVEV in the germline V gene (reference sequence). The CDR3 is 13 amino acids. CDR3 residues: CASSFRIREKLFF.

The V and J genes are TRBV20-1 and TRBJ2-1; absent DNA, TCRdb's TRBD2 call cannot be checked. CDR1 DFQATT and CDR2 SNEGSKA come from the germline V gene (reference sequence). The length of the CDR3 is 13 residues. The CDR3: CSARMAPPVEQFF.

The chain has TRBV25-1 and TRBJ1-1. Germline lookup yields CDR1 MGHDK and CDR2 SYGVNS. The CDR3 extends over 13 amino acids. The CDR3 sequence is CASSPFEVTEAFF.

The V gene is TRBV6-5, the J gene TRBJ1-2. This CDR3 is 15 amino acids long. Per the germline V gene, CDR1 is MNHEY and CDR2 is SVGAGI. The CDR3 protein is CASSYSISSGYGYTF.

V is TRBV6-4 and J is TRBJ2-1; TCRdb returns TRBD2, unconfirmable since there is no DNA. The CDR3 runs to 12 residues. The germline V gene encodes CDR1 MRHNA and CDR2 SNTAGT. The CDR3 here is CASSGRGPEQFF.

This chain links TRBV7-8 with TRBJ2-5; as DNA is missing, the TRBD2 call by TCRdb cannot be tested. The CDR3 contains 14 residues. CDR1 is SGHVS, CDR2 FQNEAQ, per germline. The CDR3 loop is CASSPLPGQETQYF.

This chain uses TRBV27 with TRBJ2-5. The CDR3 consists of 13 residues. Germline-derived CDR1 and CDR2 are MNHEY and SMNVEV (reference sequence). The CDR3 sequence is CASRLDWQETQYF.

The chain has TRBV9 and TRBJ2-1. Germline loops: CDR1 SGDLS, CDR2 YYNGEE. This CDR3 has 14 residues. This CDR3 is CASSVREKGNEQFF.

This chain joins TRBV5-1 and TRBJ1-1; lacking DNA, the TRBD1 call made by TCRdb goes unchecked. The CDR3 is made up of 16 amino acids. CDR1 is SGHRS, CDR2 YFSETQ, per germline. This CDR3 reads CASSLGGRGYNTEAFF.

V and J are TRBV6-6 and TRBJ2-1; with no DNA, the TCRdb D assignment of TRBD1 cannot be verified. The germline V gene has CDR1 MNHNY and CDR2 SVGAGI (reference sequence). This CDR3 has 11 amino acids. The CDR3: CASTLGTLQFF.

The V and J genes are TRBV6-1 and TRBJ1-2. The germline CDR1 and CDR2 sequences are MNHNS and SASEGT. This CDR3 region has 13 residues. This CDR3 reads CASSDRTNYGYTF.

The V call is TRBV6-5, the J call TRBJ2-7; TCRdb picks TRBD2, but there is no DNA to check that call. CDR3 size: 15 residues. Germline lookup yields CDR1 MNHEY and CDR2 SVGAGI. The CDR3 is CASSYLGEGIGEQYF.